This is a list of T cell receptor beta chains from one sample in a study of blood T cell repertoires in COVID-19. Some clones are missing from TCRdb's copy, which holds only in-frame ones; the method was immunoSEQ multiplex PCR. The sample includes 110,000 or so clones, 88% of them seen just once. Input material: peripheral blood. All receptors derive from a woman between 65 and 79 years old who had recovered from COVID-19. Both conserved end residues are part of each CDR3. The D gene is left open where the match is weak. A row's size may be missing; if present it is once, few, many or a size class.

>TRBV6-2/TRBV6-3|once|TRBD2|TRBJ2-7
CASSYFGTKGSYEQYF
TGTGCCAGCAGTTACTTTGGGACTAAAGGCTCCTACGAGCAGTACTTC
>TRBV4-2|NA|NA|TRBJ2-3
CASSLLKEARMDTQYF
TGTGCCAGCAGCCTCCTGAAGGAGGCCCGAATGGATACGCAGTATTTT
>TRBV2|NA|NA|TRBJ2-1
CASSAARGSYNEQFF
TGTGCCAGCAGTGCAGCGCGGGGTTCCTACAATGAGCAGTTCTTC
>TRBV28|NA|TRBD1|TRBJ2-7
CASSPAGTALWEQYF
TGTGCCAGCAGCCCTGCCGGGACAGCCCTCTGGGAGCAGTACTTC
>TRBV29-1|NA|NA|TRBJ1-1
CSALGEGDTEAFF
TGCAGCGCCCTGGGGGAGGGAGACACTGAAGCTTTCTTT
>TRBV5-8|NA|NA|TRBJ1-4
CASSSRVLRGEKLFF
TGTGCCAGCAGCTCAAGGGTCCTCCGGGGGGAAAAACTGTTTTTT
>TRBV24-1|NA|NA|TRBJ2-1
CATSDRTVTQFF
TGTGCCACCAGTGACCGGACAGTAACGCAGTTCTTC
>TRBV30|NA|TRBD1|TRBJ1-1
CAWSPTGTDDYF
TGTGCCTGGAGTCCTACCGGGACAGACGACTATTTT
>TRBV7-9|NA|NA|TRBJ2-2
CASSPNTGELFF
TGTGCCAGCAGCCCAAACACCGGGGAGCTGTTTTTT
>TRBV7-3|few|TRBD1|TRBJ1-1
CASSSIIKTGRMNTEAFF
TGTGCCAGCAGCTCGATCATTAAGACAGGGAGAATGAACACTGAAGCTTTCTTT
>TRBV24-1|NA|NA|TRBJ2-1
CATSEAYRDWSYNEQFF
TGTGCCACCAGTGAAGCGTACAGGGATTGGTCCTACAATGAGCAGTTCTTC
>TRBV6-2/TRBV6-3|NA|TRBD1|TRBJ2-7
CASSPGGWTPEQYF
TGTGCCAGCAGTCCAGGGGGCTGGACCCCTGAGCAGTACTTC
>TRBV6-5|NA|TRBD2|TRBJ2-1
CASSYSLAEGPFF
TGTGCCAGCAGTTACTCCCTAGCGGAGGGGCCCTTCTTC
>TRBV7-3|NA|TRBD1|TRBJ2-2
CASSGGDRGHTGELFF
TGTGCCAGCAGCGGAGGGGACAGGGGGCACACCGGGGAGCTGTTTTTT
>TRBV28|NA|TRBD2|TRBJ2-1
CASSLTSGSLNEQFF
TGTGCCAGCAGTCTAACTAGCGGGAGTCTTAATGAGCAGTTCTTC
>TRBV28|NA|TRBD2|TRBJ2-5
CASRKLAGGPETQYF
TGTGCCAGCAGAAAACTAGCGGGGGGGCCAGAGACCCAGTACTTC
>TRBV7-2|NA|TRBD2|TRBJ2-1
CASSPPSGRIYNEQFF
TGTGCCAGCAGCCCACCTAGCGGGAGGATCTACAATGAGCAGTTCTTC
>TRBV27|NA|NA|TRBJ2-7
CASSRRQAFSYEQYF
TGTGCCAGCAGCCGCAGACAGGCCTTCTCCTACGAGCAGTACTTC
>TRBV4-1|NA|TRBD1|TRBJ2-1
CASTSGGLRTYNEQFF
TGCGCCAGCACCTCAGGGGGCCTAAGGACCTACAATGAGCAGTTCTTC
>TRBV30|NA|NA|TRBJ2-3
CAWSAVRTDTQYF
TGTGCCTGGAGTGCAGTGCGCACAGATACGCAGTATTTT
>TRBV9|NA|NA|TRBJ2-2
CASRTGSGELFF
TGTGCCAGCAGAACAGGGTCCGGGGAGCTGTTTTTT
>TRBV15|NA|TRBD1|TRBJ1-5
CATSRAGTGNQPQHF
TGTGCCACCAGCAGAGCCGGGACAGGTAATCAGCCCCAGCATTTT
>TRBV6-6|NA|NA|TRBJ2-7
CASSYAQNYEQYF
TGTGCCAGCAGTTACGCCCAGAACTACGAGCAGTACTTC
>TRBV19|NA|NA|TRBJ2-3
CAGKSGGTQYF
TGTGCCGGTAAGTCCGGCGGTACGCAGTATTTT
>TRBV7-2|NA|NA|TRBJ2-7
CASSFGGRSYEQYF
TGTGCCAGCAGCTTCGGGGGGCGCAGCTACGAGCAGTACTTC
>TRBV6-5|NA|NA|TRBJ1-2
CASSYRSGYGYTF
TGTGCCAGCAGTTACCGGTCCGGCTATGGCTACACCTTC
>TRBV4-3|NA|TRBD2|TRBJ2-5
CASSQDPGHGSGAQYF
TGCGCCAGCAGCCAAGACCCCGGACATGGGAGCGGGGCCCAGTACTTC
>TRBV5-4|NA|TRBD2|TRBJ2-1
CASKLAGGLSSYNEQFF
TGTGCCAGCAAGCTAGCGGGAGGACTAAGCTCCTACAATGAGCAGTTCTTC
>TRBV6-2/TRBV6-3|once|NA|TRBJ1-2
CASSSGTLYGYTF
TGTGCCAGCAGCAGCGGGACCCTCTATGGCTACACCTTC
>TRBV4-2|medium-sized|NA|TRBJ1-4
CASSQDRLLQAPNEKLFF
TGTGCCAGCAGCCAAGATCGCCTTTTACAGGCACCTAATGAAAAACTGTTTTTT
>TRBV10-3|once|TRBD2|TRBJ2-7
CAISYLAGGYEQYF
TGTGCCATCAGCTACCTAGCGGGGGGGTACGAGCAGTACTTC
>TRBV5-4|NA|TRBD1|TRBJ2-3
CASSLQGAQADTQYF
TGTGCCAGCAGCTTACAGGGGGCGCAGGCAGATACGCAGTATTTT
>TRBV7-2|NA|NA|TRBJ2-5
CASSLDGGPETQYF
TGTGCCAGCAGCTTAGACGGGGGGCCCGAGACCCAGTACTTC
>TRBV6-6|NA|TRBD1|TRBJ1-5
CASSRDRVNQPQHF
TGTGCCAGCAGTCGGGACAGGGTCAATCAGCCCCAGCATTTT
>TRBV28|NA|TRBD2|TRBJ2-1
CASSSLAGGGNEQFF
TGTGCCAGCAGCTCTCTAGCGGGAGGAGGCAATGAGCAGTTCTTC
>TRBV6-5|NA|NA|TRBJ1-1
CASTLREGTEAFF
TGTGCCAGCACTCTAAGGGAGGGCACTGAAGCTTTCTTT
>TRBV9|NA|TRBD1|TRBJ2-7
CASSPTGSREQYF
TGTGCCAGCAGCCCGACAGGGTCTCGGGAGCAGTACTTC
>TRBV5-4|NA|NA|TRBJ1-1
CASSRGALNTEAFF
TGTGCCAGCAGCCGGGGGGCACTGAACACTGAAGCTTTCTTT
>TRBV19|once|TRBD1|TRBJ2-3
CASSTGGSRTDTQYF
TGTGCCAGTAGCACAGGGGGGAGTCGCACAGATACGCAGTATTTT
>TRBV5-1|NA|NA|TRBJ1-1
CASSLGRVGTEAFF
TGCGCCAGCAGCTTGGGCAGGGTGGGCACTGAAGCTTTCTTT
>TRBV7-2|NA|NA|TRBJ2-1
CASSLAAHNEQFF
TGTGCCAGCAGCTTAGCGGCCCACAATGAGCAGTTCTTC
>TRBV5-1|NA|NA|TRBJ2-5
CASSLKAGETQYF
TGCGCCAGCAGCTTGAAGGCAGGGGAGACCCAGTACTTC
>TRBV27|NA|NA|TRBJ1-2
CASSFGAGPGYGYTF
TGTGCCAGCAGTTTTGGAGCAGGGCCAGGGTATGGCTACACCTTC
>TRBV5-1|NA|TRBD1|TRBJ2-1
CASSSGQGTYNEQFF
TGCGCCAGCAGCTCAGGACAGGGGACGTACAATGAGCAGTTCTTC
>TRBV10-3|NA|NA|TRBJ2-7
CAIGTTSSYEQYF
TGTGCCATCGGGACAACCAGCTCCTACGAGCAGTACTTC
>TRBV3-1/TRBV3-2|NA|TRBD1|TRBJ1-2
CASSLLTGRNAF
TGTGCCAGCAGCCTCTTGACAGGGCGAAACGCCTTC